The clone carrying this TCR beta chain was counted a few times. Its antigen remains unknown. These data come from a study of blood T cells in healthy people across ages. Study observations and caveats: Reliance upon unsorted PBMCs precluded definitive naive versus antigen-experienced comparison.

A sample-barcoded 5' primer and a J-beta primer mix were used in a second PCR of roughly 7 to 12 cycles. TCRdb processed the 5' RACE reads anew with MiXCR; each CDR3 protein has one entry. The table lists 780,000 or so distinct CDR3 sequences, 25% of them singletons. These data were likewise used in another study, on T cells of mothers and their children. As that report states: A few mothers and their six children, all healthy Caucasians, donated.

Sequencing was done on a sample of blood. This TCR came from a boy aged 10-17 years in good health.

The chain's CDR3 is CASSLALVGSFLGETQYF. The DNA of the CDR3 is TGTGCCAGCAGTTTGGCACTGGTAGGTTCGTTCCTTGGGGAGACCCAGTACTTC. V is TRBV28 and J is TRBJ2-5; D gene ambiguous. Per germline, CDR1 MDHEN and CDR2 SYDVKM. The length of the CDR3 is 18 residues. V gave up 3 bases and J gave up 5 bases, with 25 bases separating them.